One sample yielded the 18 T cell receptor beta chains listed below, sequenced in a study of T cell repertoires in cytomegalovirus infection. TCRdb re-called the reads with MiXCR, one entry per CDR3 protein. The table lists about 830,000 distinct CDR3 sequences, less than 35% of them singletons. No antigen has been assigned to these receptors. Source: cultured CD8+ T cells from PBMCs, taken from culture after CMV antigen stimulation. All receptors derive from a human donor in good health (CMV status not recorded). Some clones in this sample may be carry-over from other donors' samples.

This rearrangement joins TRBV4-2 to TRBJ1-3, with a tentative D call TRBD1 (5 bases). V was cut by 2 bases and J by 4 bases, with 9 bases left in between. CDR1 and CDR2 from the germline V gene are LGHNA and YNFKEQ. The CDR3 totals 14 residues. CDR3 DNA sequence: TGTGCCAGCAGCCAACGGGACCCGGGAAACACCATATATTTT. Translated: CASSQRDPGNTIYF.

This clonotype was picked up a small number of times. The chain joins TRBV29-1 to TRBJ2-5, with D hard to call. The CDR3 consists of 14 residues. V shed 0 bases and J shed 0 bases, with 8 bases lying between them. Germline V gives CDR1 SQVTM, CDR2 ANQGSEA. The CDR3 coding sequence is TGCAGCGTTGAAGATACGGCCTACCAAGAGACCCAGTACTTC. This sequence encodes CSVEDTAYQETQYF.

This clonotype was seen a handful of times. The CDR3 region is CASSYGNAEETQYF. CDR3 bases: TGTGCCAGCAGTTACGGGAACGCGGAAGAGACCCAGTACTTC. The chain carries TRBV6-2 or TRBV6-3 and TRBJ2-5; D remains unclear. Per the germline V gene, CDR1 is MNHEY and CDR2 is SVGEGT. The CDR3 has 14 residues. Trimming cost V 2 bases and J 3 bases, with 10 bases left between them.

The sample holds a few counts of this clonotype. This chain links TRBV7-6 with TRBJ1-1, with D perhaps matching TRBD1 (6 bases). CDR1 is SGHVS, CDR2 FNYEAQ, per germline. Trimming stripped 7 bases from V and 3 bases from J, with 15 bases between. The CDR3 has 14 amino acids. CDR3 residues: CASTEGGRDTEAFF. CDR3 nucleotide sequence: TGTGCCAGCACCGAAGGGGGGAGGGACACTGAAGCTTTCTTT.

Written as DNA, the CDR3 is TGTGCCAGCAGTTTGGGGGCAGGAGTGGTAGGAGGCTACACCTTC. It codes for CASSLGAGVVGGYTF. The genes are TRBV27 and TRBJ1-2, with D possibly matching TRBD1 (6 bases). Trimming removed 3 bases from V and 8 bases from J, with 19 bases in between. The CDR3 is 15 residues long. Germline values: CDR1 MNHEY, CDR2 SMNVEV (reference sequence).

This clonotype was picked up a small number of times. The chain is built from TRBV5-6 and TRBJ2-7, with D tentatively TRBD1 (6 bases). Germline lookup yields CDR1 SGHDT and CDR2 YYEEEE. The ends were cut back, 3 bases at V and 5 bases at J, with 18 bases in the middle. The CDR3 is made up of 15 amino acids. The CDR3 sequence is CASSWRGAGEHEQYF. In DNA, the CDR3 is TGTGCCAGCAGCTGGAGAGGGGCAGGGGAACACGAGCAGTACTTC.

This clonotype was recorded many times. The chain couples TRBV12-3 or TRBV12-4 to TRBJ2-1; D could derive from TRBD1 or TRBD2 (5 bases each). CDR3 length equals 10 residues. The V end was cut by 8 bases, the J end by 6 bases, with 5 bases between. CDR3 bases: TGTGCCAGCGGGGGCAATGAGCAGTTCTTC. Amino acids: CASGGNEQFF.

This clonotype appeared once. Its ends do not fully match the called genes, so a read error is possible. The V call is TRBV7-6, the J call TRBJ1-6; a possible D gene is TRBD1 (6 bases). Germline lookup yields CDR1 SGHVS and CDR2 FNYEAQ. There are 15 residues in the CDR3. Here the CDR3 reads CASSPTGSYISPLHF. CDR3 in DNA: TGTGCCAGCAGCCCGACAGGAAGTTATATTTCACCCCTCCACTTT.

The rearrangement uses TRBV9 and TRBJ2-7; a weak D match, TRBD1 (6 bases). The CDR3 extends over 15 amino acids. The germline V gene encodes CDR1 SGDLS and CDR2 YYNGEE. V was pared by 0 bases and J by 1 base, with 11 bases between. CDR3 residues: CASSVGADSSYEQYV. Written as DNA, the CDR3 is TGTGCCAGCAGCGTAGGGGCGGACAGTTCCTACGAGCAGTACGTC.

This clonotype turned up a few times. The chain joins TRBV7-8 to TRBJ2-2, with 8 bases identical to TRBD2. The CDR3 is 15 residues long. From germline, CDR1 is SGHVS and CDR2 FQNEAQ. Trimming cost V 5 bases and J 7 bases; bases outside gene matches: 9. CDR3 DNA sequence: TGTGCCAGCAGCCTATACGCGGGGGGAATCGGGGAGCTGTTTTTT. This gives the protein CASSLYAGGIGELFF.

This clonotype has just a few counts. The CDR3 protein is CASSLVGALGTGELFF. In DNA, the CDR3 is TGTGCCAGCAGTTTAGTGGGGGCACTGGGCACCGGGGAGCTGTTTTTT. The V call is TRBV28, the J call TRBJ2-2; maybe TRBD1 (6 bases). Trimming took 2 bases from V and 4 from J, leaving 14 bases between them. The germline V gene encodes CDR1 MDHEN and CDR2 SYDVKM. This CDR3 region has 16 residues. Combining the CDR3 with reference TRBV28 and TRBJ2-2 gives the whole variable domain DVKVTQSSRYLVKRTGEKVFLECVQDMDHENMFWYRQDPGLGLRLIYFSYDVKMKEKGDIPEGYSVSREKKERFSLILESASTNQTSMYLCASSLVGALGTGELFFGEGSRLTVL.

This clonotype came up a few times. The chain has TRBV19 and TRBJ2-2; D not certain. Per germline, CDR1 LNHDA and CDR2 SQIVND (reference sequence). V lost 8 bases to trimming and J lost 2 bases, with 9 bases between them. The CDR3 has 13 amino acids. The CDR3 sequence: CASLRSNTGELFF. In nucleotides, the CDR3 is TGTGCCAGTCTCAGGAGCAACACCGGGGAGCTGTTTTTT.

This clonotype appeared a few times. The chain has TRBV6-5 and TRBJ1-2, with D tentatively TRBD1 (6 bases). The germline gives CDR1 MNHEY, CDR2 SVGAGI. The V end lost 0 bases, the J end lost 4 bases, and 12 bases lay between the germline ends. The CDR3 is made up of 15 amino acids. CDR3 nucleotides: TGTGCCAGCAGTTACTCGGGGGGGGCAGGCTATGGCTACACCTTC. Its translation: CASSYSGGAGYGYTF.

This clonotype was counted at least ten times. V and J are TRBV7-2 and TRBJ1-1; D is unresolved. Trimming left V 5 bases short and J 1 base short, with 26 bases between. Germline loops: CDR1 SGHTA, CDR2 FQGNSA. The CDR3 consists of 19 residues. This CDR3 is CASSLHSGLRARGNTEAFF. CDR3 coding DNA: TGTGCCAGCAGCCTCCACTCGGGTCTTCGGGCCCGGGGGAACACTGAAGCTTTCTTT.

The rearrangement uses TRBV27 and TRBJ2-2; no firm D call. CDR1 MNHEY and CDR2 SMNVEV come from the germline V gene (reference sequence). The V end lost 1 base, the J end lost 7 bases, and 7 bases lay between the germline ends. CDR3 length: 13 residues. CDR3 sequence reads: CASSLYAGGELFF. The CDR3 nucleotides are TGTGCCAGCAGTTTATACGCAGGCGGGGAGCTGTTTTTT.

The chain joins TRBV25-1 to TRBJ2-5; D remains ambiguous. V was clipped by 3 bases and J by 2 bases, with 13 bases between them. This CDR3 has 15 residues. Germline CDR1 and CDR2: MGHDK and SYGVNS. The CDR3 region is CASSDGQATQETQYF. In DNA form, the CDR3 reads TGTGCCAGCAGTGATGGGCAGGCGACACAAGAGACCCAGTACTTC.

This clonotype was detected only a few times. CDR3 coding DNA: TGTGCCAGCAGCTGGACTTCCAGCACAGATACGCAGTATTTT. The encoded protein is CASSWTSSTDTQYF. The J gene is TRBJ2-3, the V gene TRBV7-2; TRBD2 might be the D (5 bases). This CDR3 is built from 14 residues. The germline V gene has CDR1 SGHTA and CDR2 FQGNSA. V lost 4 bases to trimming and J lost 0 bases, with 8 bases between them.

The J gene is TRBJ2-1, the V gene TRBV7-9, with D unresolved. The CDR3 totals 16 residues. The germline CDR1 and CDR2 sequences are SEHNR and FQNEAQ (reference sequence). V was trimmed by 2 bases and J by 3 bases, leaving 14 bases between them. The CDR3 bases are TGTGCCAGCAGCTTAAGGCATCAACAACTCTACAATGAGCAGTTCTTC. Amino acids: CASSLRHQQLYNEQFF.